The rows below give T cell receptor beta chains drawn from one sample of a study of cytomegalovirus exposure and HLA in healthy donors. Data came from immunoSEQ multiplex PCR; TCRdb stores just in-frame clones and leaves some out. Of roughly 73,000 clones listed, roughly 82% are singletons. The specimen sequenced was PBMCs. Receptor source: a man in his sixties or seventies in good health and CMV-seronegative. CDR3s include the opening cysteine and the closing phenylalanine or tryptophan. A D gene is named only where the DNA matches it firmly. Rows may omit the clone size; those that give it use once, few, many or a size class.

cdr3_nt	cdr3_aa	clone_size	j_call	d_call	v_call
TGTGCCAGCAGCGGACAGGGGGCGGCCGGCTACACCTTC	CASSGQGAAGYTF	few	TRBJ1-2	TRBD1	TRBV5-4
TGTGCCAGCTCACCACCGGGCGGAGGGAACGGGGACACTGAAGCTTTCTTT	CASSPPGGGNGDTEAFF	.	TRBJ1-1	.	TRBV18
TGCGCCAGCAGCCTTGAGCGGGGGGGCCGACAGTACTTC	CASSLERGGRQYF	.	TRBJ2-7	TRBD2	TRBV5-1
TGCAGCGTTGCACAGGGAAACACTGAAGCTTTCTTT	CSVAQGNTEAFF	.	TRBJ1-1	.	TRBV29-1
TGTGCCAGTAGTATTAGCGGGAGGGTACGTGGTGAGCAGTTCTTC	CASSISGRVRGEQFF	.	TRBJ2-1	TRBD2	TRBV19
TGTGCCAGCGGCGCGGAGGGAAATTATGGCTACACCTTC	CASGAEGNYGYTF	.	TRBJ1-2	.	TRBV2
TGCGCCAGCAGCTTACAAAGACTAGCGGGAGAGACAGAGACCCAGTACTTC	CASSLQRLAGETETQYF	.	TRBJ2-5	TRBD2	TRBV5-1
TGTGCCAGCAGCGCTCGTCGGAGGGGCAATCAGCCCCAGCATTTT	CASSARRRGNQPQHF	.	TRBJ1-5	.	TRBV7-8
TGTGCCAGTACATTATTGACAGATGGAAACACCATATATTTT	CASTLLTDGNTIYF	.	TRBJ1-3	.	TRBV19
TGTGCCAGCACGGGCGCAGGGACTCTAGGCTTTCGTGAGCAGTTCTTC	CASTGAGTLGFREQFF	.	TRBJ2-1	.	TRBV11-2
TGTGCCAGTAGTATAGGGACAGGTCGGAGCAATCAGCCCCAGCATTTT	CASSIGTGRSNQPQHF	.	TRBJ1-5	TRBD1	TRBV19
TGCGCCAGCAGCTTCGGGGGGGCCGGCACTGAAGCTTTCTTT	CASSFGGAGTEAFF	.	TRBJ1-1	.	TRBV5-1
TGTGCCAGCAGCCCTACAGCAGCAACTAATGAAAAACTGTTTTTT	CASSPTAATNEKLFF	.	TRBJ1-4	.	TRBV28
TGTTCCAGCAGCCGGACAGTTGAAAAACTGTTTTTT	CSSSRTVEKLFF	.	TRBJ1-4	.	TRBV7-9
TGTGCCAGCAGTGATTTTCTTCCTTACCGGGACAGTGGCTACACCTTC	CASSDFLPYRDSGYTF	.	TRBJ1-2	TRBD1	TRBV25-1
TGTGCCAGCAGCCGGACAGGGGGATACCAGCAAGAGACCCAGTACTTC	CASSRTGGYQQETQYF	.	TRBJ2-5	TRBD1	TRBV11-2
TGTGCCAGCAGCTTCGGGTGGGGGGTGGACACTGAAGCTTTCTTT	CASSFGWGVDTEAFF	.	TRBJ1-1	.	TRBV7-2
TGCGCCAGCAGGCCGACAGGGGGCCGGGAGACCCAGTACTTC	CASRPTGGRETQYF	.	TRBJ2-5	TRBD1	TRBV5-1
TGTGCCAGCAGAGTAGCAACAGGGGGCACTGAAGCTTTCTTT	CASRVATGGTEAFF	.	TRBJ1-1	TRBD1	TRBV7-9
TGTGCCATCCTAAGGGGAGGGGAAGCTTTCTTT	CAILRGGEAFF	few	TRBJ1-1	.	TRBV19
TGTGCCAGCAGTCCGACAGGGTTCACCGGGGAGCTGTTTTTT	CASSPTGFTGELFF	few	TRBJ2-2	TRBD1	TRBV6-5
TGTGCCTGGAGTGTACTAGCGGGGGCATACAATGAGCAGTTCTTC	CAWSVLAGAYNEQFF	.	TRBJ2-1	TRBD2	TRBV30
TGTGCCAGTAGTATAGCCAGGGGTGGGGATACGCAGTATTTT	CASSIARGGDTQYF	.	TRBJ2-3	.	TRBV19
TGTGCCAGCAAGCTCGGGGGGCCGAACACCGGGGAGCTGTTTTTT	CASKLGGPNTGELFF	.	TRBJ2-2	.	TRBV6-1
TGTGCCTGGAGTGTACCGGGGGATGAAAAACTGTTTTTT	CAWSVPGDEKLFF	.	TRBJ1-4	.	TRBV30
TGTGCCAGTAGACAGACAGGCGTAAACATTCAGTACTTC	CASRQTGVNIQYF	.	TRBJ2-4	.	TRBV19
TGTGCCAGCAGCTTATTACAGGGGGCAAGCGAGCAGTACTTC	CASSLLQGASEQYF	.	TRBJ2-7	TRBD1	TRBV7-6
TGTGCCAGCAGTTTGGCCGGGACAGGGGGGTCCTACGAGCAGTACTTC	CASSLAGTGGSYEQYF	.	TRBJ2-7	TRBD1	TRBV28
TGTGCCACCCTGGGGGGGGACAGGGGTTATCAGCCCCAGCATTTT	CATLGGDRGYQPQHF	.	TRBJ1-5	TRBD1	TRBV28
TGTGCCAGCAGTGGCACGGGGGACACTGAAGCTTTCTTT	CASSGTGDTEAFF	few	TRBJ1-1	.	TRBV2
TGTGCCAGCAGCTTAGAAGGAGGGGTTGAGCTGTTTTTT	CASSLEGGVELFF	few	TRBJ2-2	.	TRBV7-9
TGCAGCGTTGAAGACCCGCAGGGGGCGCGGGCAGGGGGAAAATCCGGGGAGCTGTTTTTT	CSVEDPQGARAGGKSGELFF	.	TRBJ2-2	TRBD1	TRBV29-1
TGTGCCAGCAGCCCGCCGGGAGCCTTTAACTATGGCTACACCTTC	CASSPPGAFNYGYTF	once	TRBJ1-2	.	TRBV5-6
TGTGCCTACTCGGGTGGCTTTGGGCAAGAGACCCAGTACTTC	CAYSGGFGQETQYF	.	TRBJ2-5	.	TRBV7-9
TGTGCCAGCAGCCGGGACAGGGGTTCCTACGAGCAGTACTTC	CASSRDRGSYEQYF	.	TRBJ2-7	TRBD1	TRBV2
TGTGCCAGCGTCGGGAACACTGAAGCTTTCTTT	CASVGNTEAFF	.	TRBJ1-1	.	TRBV6-5
TGCGCCAGCAGCCACCTCGCGCGGGGCTACACCGGGGAGCTGTTTTTT	CASSHLARGYTGELFF	.	TRBJ2-2	.	TRBV4-3
TGCAGCGTTGAATCGGGCGGGGTTCAGCATTTT	CSVESGGVQHF	.	TRBJ1-5	.	TRBV29-1
TGTGCCAGCAGCTTGGGCTGGAACCGTTCTAATTCACCCCTCCACTTT	CASSLGWNRSNSPLHF	.	TRBJ1-6	.	TRBV7-8
TGCGCCAGCAGCTTCGAGGGGAACACCGGGGAGCTGTTTTTT	CASSFEGNTGELFF	few	TRBJ2-2	.	TRBV5-1